This T cell receptor beta chain was found in a study of control samples from healthy donors and cancer patients. The table came from immunoSEQ multiplex PCR; TCRdb's copy has only in-frame clones and leaves some out. Of some 150,000 clones detected, about 90% appear once; the ten largest clones hold more than 6.5%. The CDR3 has 13 amino acids. Unmatched junction bases numbered 8, after V lost 4 bases and J lost 8 bases. Germline V CDR1 and CDR2: SGHRS, YFSETQ. The TCR originated in a man in his late teens or twenties in good health. V and J are TRBV5-1 and TRBJ1-2, with TRBD1 matching 7 bases. The sequenced sample was blood. This chain's CDR3 is CASSPTGDQGYTF. The CDR3 nucleotides are TGCGCCAGCAGCCCTACAGGGGATCAGGGCTACACCTTC.